Here is one T cell receptor (beta chain) with its context. What it recognizes is unknown. This sample stems from a study of T cell responses to AZD1222 COVID-19 vaccine. Findings and caveats of the study: Clonal diversity may have been underestimated, and the donors were mostly white British, with more females than males. Only after the peak T cell response were repertoires sampled. Spike as a whole was targeted by vaccine-associated CD4 TCRs, dominant at 160-218 and 743-854. Close to half of spike-specific TCRs reportedly recognize unmutated variant regions.

The CDR3 is 16 residues long. Germline V gene data show CDR1 as SEHNR and CDR2 as FQNEAQ (reference sequence). With 1 base removed from V and 6 bases from J, the gap between germline ends came to 18 bases. Libraries were prepared by immunoSEQ multiplex PCR; TCRdb keeps only in-frame clonotypes and omits some of them. The table lists more than 150,000 clones, roughly 92% of them singletons. Sequencing was performed on peripheral blood, taken 28 days after the second AZD1222 dose. The source of this sequence is an adult who received the AZD1222 COVID-19 vaccine. The chain has TRBV7-9 and TRBJ1-2, with unresolved D. The CDR3, as DNA: TGTGCCAGCAGCTTAGGTGCAGGACGGGTTAAGGATGGCTACACCTTC. Translated: CASSLGAGRVKDGYTF.